Listed here is a single T cell receptor (beta chain). Antigen specificity is unknown. These data come from a study of cytomegalovirus exposure and HLA in healthy donors. Study conclusions and caveats: Associated with HLA alleles at 0.05 false discovery rate in a later analysis were around 17,000 TCR beta sequences.

Researchers ran the PCR with 60 Vbeta and 13 Jbeta primers. Original methodology: Counted up in a later analysis, unique TCR beta chains came to about 80 million, with around 9.9 million shared. TCRdb keeps only in-frame clones here, not all; method: immunoSEQ multiplex PCR. V, J and clone size are those of that table, while D and trimming were read from the DNA. The sample shows about 200,000 clones, roughly 77% of them seen only once. This CDR3 has 15 amino acids. Germline loops: CDR1 SGHAT, CDR2 FQNNGV. Unmatched junction bases numbered 4, after V lost 6 bases and J lost 3 bases. The V and J genes are TRBV11-2 and TRBJ2-2; TRBD2 matches 10 bases. The specimen sequenced was PBMCs. This TCR was recovered from a male donor in good health and CMV-seropositive. The CDR3, as DNA: TGTGCCAGCAGGCCTCTAGCGGGAGACACCGGGGAGCTGTTTTTT. Its translation is CASRPLAGDTGELFF.